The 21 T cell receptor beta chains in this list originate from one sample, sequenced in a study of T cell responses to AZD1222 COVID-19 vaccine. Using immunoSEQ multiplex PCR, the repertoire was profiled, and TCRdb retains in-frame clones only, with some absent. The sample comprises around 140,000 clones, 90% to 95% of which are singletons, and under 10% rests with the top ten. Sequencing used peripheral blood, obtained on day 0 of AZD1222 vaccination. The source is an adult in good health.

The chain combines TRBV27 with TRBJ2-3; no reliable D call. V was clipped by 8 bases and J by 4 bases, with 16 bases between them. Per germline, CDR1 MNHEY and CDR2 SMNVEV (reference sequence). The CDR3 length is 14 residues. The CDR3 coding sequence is TGTGCCAGCCGGTCTCATCTGGCCTCAGATACGCAGTATTTT. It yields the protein CASRSHLASDTQYF.

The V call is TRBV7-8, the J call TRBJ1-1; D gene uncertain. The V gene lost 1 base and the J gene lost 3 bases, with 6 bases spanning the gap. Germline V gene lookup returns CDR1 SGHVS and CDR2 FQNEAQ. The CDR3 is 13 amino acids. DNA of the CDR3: TGTGCCAGCAGCTTAGACGGAGACACTGAAGCTTTCTTT. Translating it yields CASSLDGDTEAFF. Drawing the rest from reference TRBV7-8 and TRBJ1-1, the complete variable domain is GAGVSQSPRYKVAKRGQDVALRCDPISGHVSLFWYQQALGQGPEFLTYFQNEAQLDKSGLPSDRFFAERPEGSVSTLKIQRTQQEDSAVYLCASSLDGDTEAFFGQGTRLTVV.

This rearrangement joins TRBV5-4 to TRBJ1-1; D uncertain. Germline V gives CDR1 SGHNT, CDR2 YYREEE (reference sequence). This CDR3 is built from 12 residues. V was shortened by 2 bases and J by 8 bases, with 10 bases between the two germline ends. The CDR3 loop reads CASSLPGREAFF. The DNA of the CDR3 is TGTGCCAGCAGCTTACCTGGGAGAGAAGCTTTCTTT.

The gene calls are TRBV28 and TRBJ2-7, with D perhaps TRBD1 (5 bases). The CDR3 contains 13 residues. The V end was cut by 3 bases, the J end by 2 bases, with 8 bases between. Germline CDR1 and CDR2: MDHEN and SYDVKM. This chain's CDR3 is CASSLGRPYEQYF. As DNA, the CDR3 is TGTGCCAGCAGTTTGGGGCGTCCCTACGAGCAGTACTTC.

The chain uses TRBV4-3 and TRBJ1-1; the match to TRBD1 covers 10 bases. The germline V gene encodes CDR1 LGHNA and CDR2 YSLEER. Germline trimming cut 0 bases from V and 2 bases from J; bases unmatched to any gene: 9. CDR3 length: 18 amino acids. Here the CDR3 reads CASSQEWMDRGSNTEAFF. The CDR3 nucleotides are TGCGCCAGCAGCCAAGAATGGATGGACAGGGGGAGCAACACTGAAGCTTTCTTT.

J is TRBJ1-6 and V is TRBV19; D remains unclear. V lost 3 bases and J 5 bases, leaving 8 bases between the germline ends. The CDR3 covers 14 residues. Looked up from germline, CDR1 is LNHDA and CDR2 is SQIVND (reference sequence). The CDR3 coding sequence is TGTGCCAGTAGTATGAGTGCTAATAATTCACCCCTCCACTTT. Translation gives CASSMSANNSPLHF.

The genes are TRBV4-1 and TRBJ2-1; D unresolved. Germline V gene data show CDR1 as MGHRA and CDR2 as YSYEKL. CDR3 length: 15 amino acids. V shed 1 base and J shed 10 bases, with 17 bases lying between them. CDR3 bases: TGCGCCAGCAGCCAAGCCGGGTCCCCTCCCAGGGAGCAGTTCTTC. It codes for CASSQAGSPPREQFF.

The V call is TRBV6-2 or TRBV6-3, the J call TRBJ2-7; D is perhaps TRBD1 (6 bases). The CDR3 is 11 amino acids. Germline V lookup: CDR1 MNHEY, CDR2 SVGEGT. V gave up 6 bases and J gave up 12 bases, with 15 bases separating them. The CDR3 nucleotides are TGTGCCAGCAGCAAGGGACACTCCCGGTACTTC. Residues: CASSKGHSRYF.

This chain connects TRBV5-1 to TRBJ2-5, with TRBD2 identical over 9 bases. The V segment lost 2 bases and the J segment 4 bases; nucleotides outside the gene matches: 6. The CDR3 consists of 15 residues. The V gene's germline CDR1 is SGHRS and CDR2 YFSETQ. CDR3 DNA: TGCGCCAGCAGCTTCAGGGGTAGCGGGGGAGAGACCCAGTACTTC. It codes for CASSFRGSGGETQYF. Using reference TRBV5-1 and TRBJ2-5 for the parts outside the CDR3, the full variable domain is KAGVTQTPRYLIKTRGQQVTLSCSPISGHRSVSWYQQTPGQGLQFLFEYFSETQRNKGNFPGRFSGRQFSNSRSEMNVSTLELGDSALYLCASSFRGSGGETQYFGPGTRLLVL.

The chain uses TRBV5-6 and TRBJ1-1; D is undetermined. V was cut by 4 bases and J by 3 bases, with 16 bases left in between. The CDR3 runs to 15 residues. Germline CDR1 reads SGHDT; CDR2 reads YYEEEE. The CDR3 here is CASSGITLLDTEAFF. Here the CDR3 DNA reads TGTGCCAGCAGCGGGATCACCCTCTTGGACACTGAAGCTTTCTTT.

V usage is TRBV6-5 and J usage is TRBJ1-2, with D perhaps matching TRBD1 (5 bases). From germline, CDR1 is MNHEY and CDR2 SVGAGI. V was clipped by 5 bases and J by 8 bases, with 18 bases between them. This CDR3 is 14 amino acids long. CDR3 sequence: CASSPLTAVGGYTF. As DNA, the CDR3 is TGTGCCAGCAGTCCCCTGACAGCGGTTGGCGGCTACACCTTC.

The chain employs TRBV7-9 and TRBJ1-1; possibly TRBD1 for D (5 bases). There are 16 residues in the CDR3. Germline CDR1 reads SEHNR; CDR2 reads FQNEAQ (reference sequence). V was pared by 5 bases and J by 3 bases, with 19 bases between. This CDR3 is CASSTSGPRGDTEAFF. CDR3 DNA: TGTGCCAGCAGCACGTCAGGACCTCGGGGGGACACTGAAGCTTTCTTT.

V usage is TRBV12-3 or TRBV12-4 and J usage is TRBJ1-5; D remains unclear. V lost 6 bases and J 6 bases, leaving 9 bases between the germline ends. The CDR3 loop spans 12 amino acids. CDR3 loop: CASSQAGQPQHF. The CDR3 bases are TGTGCCAGCAGCCAGGCCGGTCAGCCCCAGCATTTT.

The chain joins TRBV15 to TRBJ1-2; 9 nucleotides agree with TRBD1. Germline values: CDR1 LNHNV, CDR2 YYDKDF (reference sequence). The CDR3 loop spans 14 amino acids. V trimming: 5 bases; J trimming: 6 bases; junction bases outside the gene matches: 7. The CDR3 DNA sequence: TGTGCCACCAGCTCACGGACAGGGGCCAATGGCTACACCTTC. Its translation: CATSSRTGANGYTF.

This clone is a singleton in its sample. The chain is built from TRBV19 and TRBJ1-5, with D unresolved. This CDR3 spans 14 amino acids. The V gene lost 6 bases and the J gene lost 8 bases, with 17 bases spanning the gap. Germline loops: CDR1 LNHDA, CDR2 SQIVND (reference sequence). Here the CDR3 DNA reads TGTGCCAGTAGGACCACAGTTTTCTTGGAGCCCCAGCATTTT. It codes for CASRTTVFLEPQHF.

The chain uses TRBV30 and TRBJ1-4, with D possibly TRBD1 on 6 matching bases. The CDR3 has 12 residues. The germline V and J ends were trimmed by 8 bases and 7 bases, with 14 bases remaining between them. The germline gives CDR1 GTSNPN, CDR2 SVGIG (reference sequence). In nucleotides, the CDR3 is TGTGCCGGGTGGGGGCTGAGTGAAAAACTGTTTTTT. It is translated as CAGWGLSEKLFF.

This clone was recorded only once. The CDR3 DNA sequence: TGTGCCAGCAGCCAAGGAATGGAGATAGACACTGAAGCTTTCTTT. Translation: CASSQGMEIDTEAFF. This sequence joins TRBV11-2 and TRBJ1-1; D gene ambiguous. The CDR3 extends over 15 amino acids. The germline V gene has CDR1 SGHAT and CDR2 FQNNGV. V lost 5 bases and J lost 3, with 16 bases in between.

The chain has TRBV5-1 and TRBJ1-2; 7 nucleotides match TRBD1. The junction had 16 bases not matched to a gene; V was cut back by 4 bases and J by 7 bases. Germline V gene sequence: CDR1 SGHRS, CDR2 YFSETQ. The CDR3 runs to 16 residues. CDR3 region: CASSPILMTGIVGYTF. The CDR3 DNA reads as TGCGCCAGCAGCCCTATCCTAATGACAGGGATTGTTGGCTACACCTTC.

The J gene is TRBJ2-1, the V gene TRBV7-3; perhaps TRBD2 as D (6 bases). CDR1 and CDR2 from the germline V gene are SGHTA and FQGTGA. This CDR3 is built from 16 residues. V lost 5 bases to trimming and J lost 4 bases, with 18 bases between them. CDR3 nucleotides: TGTGCCAGCAGCGCCATCGTGGGACTTCCGTACAATGAGCAGTTCTTC. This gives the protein CASSAIVGLPYNEQFF.

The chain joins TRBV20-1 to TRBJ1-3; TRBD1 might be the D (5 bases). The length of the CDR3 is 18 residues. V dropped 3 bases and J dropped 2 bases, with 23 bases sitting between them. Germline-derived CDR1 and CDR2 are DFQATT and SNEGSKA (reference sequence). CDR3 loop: CSASDIRGMEGAGNTIYF. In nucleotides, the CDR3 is TGCAGTGCTAGTGATATCCGGGGGATGGAGGGTGCTGGAAACACCATATATTTT.

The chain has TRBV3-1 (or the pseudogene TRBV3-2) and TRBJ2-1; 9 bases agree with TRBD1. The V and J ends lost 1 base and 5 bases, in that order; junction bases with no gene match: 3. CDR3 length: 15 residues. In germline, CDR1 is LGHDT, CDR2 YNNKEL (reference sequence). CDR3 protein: CASSQGDRVDNEQFF. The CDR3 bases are TGTGCCAGCAGCCAAGGGGACAGGGTTGACAATGAGCAGTTCTTC.